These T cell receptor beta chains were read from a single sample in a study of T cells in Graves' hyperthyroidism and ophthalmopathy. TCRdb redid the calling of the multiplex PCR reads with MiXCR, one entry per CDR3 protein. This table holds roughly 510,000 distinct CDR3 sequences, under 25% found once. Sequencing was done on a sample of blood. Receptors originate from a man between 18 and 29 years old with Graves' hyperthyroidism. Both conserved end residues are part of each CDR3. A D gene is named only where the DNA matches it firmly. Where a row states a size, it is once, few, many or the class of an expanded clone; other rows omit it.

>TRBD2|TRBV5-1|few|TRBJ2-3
TGCGCCAGCAGCCCAGAGGGGAGCGGGGGACATTTT
CASSPEGSGGHF
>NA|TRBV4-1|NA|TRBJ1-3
TGCGCCAGCAGCCAGAACAGGGTTCTCTCTGGAAACACCATATATTTT
CASSQNRVLSGNTIYF
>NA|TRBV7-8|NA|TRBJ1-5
TGTGCCAGCAGCTGGCAGAAGTATAGCAATCAGCCCCAGCATTTT
CASSWQKYSNQPQHF
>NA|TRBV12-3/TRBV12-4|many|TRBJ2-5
TGTGCCAGCAGTCCGCCTCGGGCACAGGGACCCCAAGAGACCCAGTACTTC
CASSPPRAQGPQETQYF
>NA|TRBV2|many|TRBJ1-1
TGTGCCAGCAGTGATGCGGCGGTGAACACTGAAGCTTTCTTT
CASSDAAVNTEAFF
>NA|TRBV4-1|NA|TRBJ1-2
TGCGCCAGCAGCCAAGATTGGGCCGGCCTAGGTGGCTACACCTTC
CASSQDWAGLGGYTF
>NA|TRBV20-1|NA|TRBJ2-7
TGCAGTGTCAACCCCTTCTCCCACGAGCAGGACTTC
CSVNPFSHEQDF
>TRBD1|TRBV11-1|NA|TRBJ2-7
TGTGCCAGCAGCGCATGGACAGGGGGCGCCGACTCCTACGAGCAGTACTTC
CASSAWTGGADSYEQYF
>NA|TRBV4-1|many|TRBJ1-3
TGCGCCAGCAGCCAAGATTTACAGGGTCTTCCCTCTGGAAACACCATATATTTT
CASSQDLQGLPSGNTIYF
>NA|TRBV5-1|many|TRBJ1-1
TGCGCCACCTCGGCAGGGATGAACACTGAAGCTTTCTTT
CATSAGMNTEAFF
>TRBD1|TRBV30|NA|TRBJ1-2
TGTGCCTGGAGTTCCGGGACAGGCTATGGCTACACCTTC
CAWSSGTGYGYTF
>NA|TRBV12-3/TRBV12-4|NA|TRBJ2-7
TGTGCCAGCAGTTTCCATTCCTACGAGCAGTACTTC
CASSFHSYEQYF
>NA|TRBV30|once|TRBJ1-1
TGTGCCTGGAGTCCGGGACCCGCGGGTGAAGCTTTCTTT
CAWSPGPAGEAFF
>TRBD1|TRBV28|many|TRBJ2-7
TGTGCCAGCAGTTTATCCCAGGGGGTCGAGCAGTACTTC
CASSLSQGVEQYF
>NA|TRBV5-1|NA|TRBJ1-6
TGCGCCAGCAGCTTCGACGGAGATAATTCACCCCTCCACTTT
CASSFDGDNSPLHF
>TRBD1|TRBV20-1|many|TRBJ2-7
TGCAGTGCCCGAATAGGGACAGGGCGTCCCTACGAGCAGTACTTC
CSARIGTGRPYEQYF
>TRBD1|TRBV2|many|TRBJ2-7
TGTGCCAGCACCCAGGACAGGGGGTCCTACGAGCAGTACTTC
CASTQDRGSYEQYF
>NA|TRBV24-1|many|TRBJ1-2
TGTGCCACCAGTGATTCCTACTATGGCTACACCTTC
CATSDSYYGYTF
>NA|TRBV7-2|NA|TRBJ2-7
TGTGCCAGCAGCAAAGACTCGACCTACGAGCAGTACTTC
CASSKDSTYEQYF
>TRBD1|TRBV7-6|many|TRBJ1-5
TGTGCCAGCAGCTTAACGGGGGGACAGTGGAGCAATCAGCCCCAGCATTTT
CASSLTGGQWSNQPQHF
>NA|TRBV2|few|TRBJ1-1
TGTGCCAGCATACGCCTGACTGAAGCTTTCTTT
CASIRLTEAFF
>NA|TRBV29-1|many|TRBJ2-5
TGCAGCGTTGAGGGTGGAGGGGGGACCCAGTACTTC
CSVEGGGGTQYF
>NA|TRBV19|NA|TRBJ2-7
TGTGCCAGTAGTCCGGTACAGGCCTACGAGCAGTACTTC
CASSPVQAYEQYF
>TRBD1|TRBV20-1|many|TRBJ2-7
TGCAGTGCTAGTCCCCGGGACAGGGCCTCCTACGAGCAGTACTTC
CSASPRDRASYEQYF
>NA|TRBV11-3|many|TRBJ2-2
TGTGCCAGCAGCTTAGGTCTCGGGGCCGGGGAGCTGTTTTTT
CASSLGLGAGELFF
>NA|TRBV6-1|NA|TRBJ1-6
TGTGCCAGCAGATCGCGGAGCTCCTATAATTCACCCCTCCACTTT
CASRSRSSYNSPLHF
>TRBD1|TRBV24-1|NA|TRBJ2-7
TGTGCCACCAGTGAAGACGACAGGGGGTTAGACGAGCAGTACTTC
CATSEDDRGLDEQYF
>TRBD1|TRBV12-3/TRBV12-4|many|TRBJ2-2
TGTGCCAGCAGTTTCAGACAGGGTATTGAAGTTGTTGTGGAGCTGTTTTTT
CASSFRQGIEVVVELFF
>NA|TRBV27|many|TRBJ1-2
TGTGCCAGCAGAGGTCACTTGTCTAACTATGGCTACACCTTC
CASRGHLSNYGYTF
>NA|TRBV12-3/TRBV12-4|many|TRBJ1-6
TGTGCCAGCAGTTTCGGGCAGACACCCCTCCACTTT
CASSFGQTPLHF
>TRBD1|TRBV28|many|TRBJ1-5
TGTGCCAGCAAAGACAGGGGAGGCTTATTTCCCCAGCATTTT
CASKDRGGLFPQHF
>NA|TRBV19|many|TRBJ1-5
TGTGCCTCAAGCGGCAGGGAAGGAGGTCAGCCCCAGCATTTT
CASSGREGGQPQHF
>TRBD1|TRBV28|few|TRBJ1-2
TGTGCCAGCAGTCCACCGGGACAGGGCTTAAACTATGGCTACACCTTC
CASSPPGQGLNYGYTF
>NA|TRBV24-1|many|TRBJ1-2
TGTGCCACCAGTGCCGAAGGATCTAACTATGGCTACACCTTC
CATSAEGSNYGYTF
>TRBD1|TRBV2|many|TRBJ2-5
TGTGCCAGCAACGGGGACAGAGCGTACCAAGAGACCCAGTACTTC
CASNGDRAYQETQYF
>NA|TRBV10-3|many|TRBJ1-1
TGTGCCACCGGGGGAGGGCGTGAAGCTTTCTTT
CATGGGREAFF
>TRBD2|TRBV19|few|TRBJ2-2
TGTGCCATAGGAACTAGCGGGGGGTCGAACACCGGGGAGCTGTTTTTT
CAIGTSGGSNTGELFF